The 12 T cell receptor beta chains presented below share a single source sample, sequenced in a study of CD8 T cells in ankylosing spondylitis. TCRdb reprocessed the 5' RACE reads via MiXCR and lists one record per CDR3 protein. Among roughly 140,000 distinct CDR3 sequences listed, under 45% were seen once. Source material: synovial fluid, either unsorted or a sorted T cell fraction (not recorded which). The receptors were gathered from a male donor with ankylosing spondylitis.

This clonotype was seen many times. The chain is built from TRBV6-2 or TRBV6-3 and TRBJ2-1, with TRBD1 as a possible D gene (6 bases). There are 14 residues in the CDR3. The V gene's germline CDR1 is MNHEY and CDR2 SVGEGT. The V end lost 5 bases, the J end lost 4 bases, and 12 bases lay between the germline ends. CDR3 region: CASSTGTSYNEQFF. The CDR3 coding sequence is TGTGCCAGCAGTACCGGGACAAGTTACAATGAGCAGTTCTTC.

This clonotype has a count of ten or more. The chain links TRBV5-5 to TRBJ2-3; D remains ambiguous. The V gene's germline CDR1 is SGHKS and CDR2 YYEKEE (reference sequence). The ends were cut back, 6 bases at V and 1 base at J, with 12 bases in the middle. The CDR3 totals 14 residues. The CDR3 region is CASTQAAGTDTQYF. DNA for the CDR3: TGTGCCAGCACCCAGGCGGCTGGCACAGATACGCAGTATTTT.

This clonotype was counted between two and nine times. The J gene is TRBJ1-4, the V gene TRBV10-3, with a tentative D call TRBD1 (5 bases). V shed 3 bases and J shed 15 bases, with 20 bases lying between them. CDR3 length equals 14 residues. Germline CDR1 and CDR2: ENHRY and SYGVKD. CDR3 DNA sequence: TGTGCCATCAGTGAAGCGATAAGGGGAGAGATGATGTTTTTT. It is translated as CAISEAIRGEMMFF.

This clonotype was recorded a few times. The V call is TRBV4-2, the J call TRBJ2-1; 7 nucleotides align to TRBD2. Germline assignment: CDR1 LGHNA and CDR2 YNFKEQ. The V segment lost 2 bases and the J segment 14 bases; nucleotides outside the gene matches: 18. This CDR3 has 16 residues. Here the CDR3 reads CASSQIRGRAPVGKFF. The CDR3 nucleotides are TGTGCCAGCAGCCAAATAAGAGGGAGGGCCCCGGTTGGGAAGTTCTTC.

The chain employs TRBV7-9 and TRBJ2-1; TRBD2 agrees at 9 bases. Per germline, CDR1 SEHNR and CDR2 FQNEAQ (reference sequence). V shed 4 bases, J shed 9 bases, and the junction held 13 bases outside the gene matches. The CDR3 contains 16 residues. The CDR3 nucleotides are TGTGCCAGCAGCTCCCACCCCCGAAAGACTAGCGGTGAGCAGTTCTTC. It codes for CASSSHPRKTSGEQFF.

The V call is TRBV18, the J call TRBJ2-1; 8 bases are shared with TRBD2. CDR3 size: 12 residues. Trimming at V came to 1 base and at J to 14 bases, leaving 4 bases not matched to a gene. CDR1 and CDR2 from the germline V gene are KGHSH and LQKENI. The CDR3 loop reads CASSPRLAMKFF. CDR3 nucleotide sequence: TGTGCCAGCTCACCACGACTAGCGATGAAGTTCTTC.

The chain recombines TRBV3-1 with TRBJ1-2; a possible D gene is TRBD1 (5 bases). The length of the CDR3 is 15 residues. Germline V gene lookup returns CDR1 LGHDT and CDR2 YNNKEL (reference sequence). Trimming took off 1 base at V and 4 bases at J, with 13 bases between the two ends. For the CDR3, the DNA is TGTGCCAGCAGCCAAGGGCGGGGGGGGACCTATGGCTACACCTTC. Translation: CASSQGRGGTYGYTF.

Only a few counts were recorded for this clonotype. The V call is TRBV10-3, the J call TRBJ1-3, with D possibly TRBD1 on 5 matching bases. Germline CDR1 ENHRY, CDR2 SYGVKD. V lost 2 bases, J lost 4 bases, and 12 bases lay in between. The CDR3 runs to 15 residues. The CDR3 here is CAISESGGAGNTIYF. The CDR3 DNA reads TGTGCCATCAGTGAGAGTGGAGGGGCGGGAAACACCATATATTTT.

This clonotype was seen a handful of times. This sequence joins TRBV12-3 or TRBV12-4 and TRBJ1-3; TRBD1 agrees at 8 bases. With V trimmed by 6 bases and J by 4 bases, 8 bases remained unmatched. There are 15 residues in the CDR3. CDR3 bases: TGTGCCAGCAGCAAGGACAGGGATCGAGGAAACACCATATATTTT. Translating gives CASSKDRDRGNTIYF.

This clonotype was detected only a few times. The chain joins TRBV28 to TRBJ2-7; D call uncertain. Germline CDR1 and CDR2: MDHEN and SYDVKM. V dropped 6 bases and J dropped 4 bases, with 22 bases sitting between them. This CDR3 has 16 residues. The CDR3 DNA sequence: TGTGCCAGCAGCATTACGGGTTCTACGCCGGATTACGAGCAGTACTTC. Translation gives CASSITGSTPDYEQYF.

This clonotype is classed as medium-sized (0.01 to 0.1%). The chain links TRBV6-6 to TRBJ2-3, with TRBD2 identical over 15 bases. V shed 4 bases, J shed 9 bases, and the junction held 8 bases outside the gene matches. CDR1 is MNHNY, CDR2 SVGAGI, per germline (reference sequence). The CDR3 covers 16 residues. CDR3 DNA sequence: TGTGCCAGCAGTTGGACCCGGACTAGCGGGGGGGAAACGCAGTATTTT. Translating it yields CASSWTRTSGGETQYF.

This chain connects TRBV5-1 to TRBJ1-1, with TRBD1 identical over 8 bases. The CDR3 is made up of 14 amino acids. The V gene's germline CDR1 is SGHRS and CDR2 YFSETQ. The V gene end was trimmed by 6 bases and the J gene end by 1 base; junction bases not matched to a gene: 5. CDR3 loop: CASIGTGSNTEAFF. The DNA of the CDR3 is TGCGCCAGCATAGGGACAGGCTCGAACACTGAAGCTTTCTTT.